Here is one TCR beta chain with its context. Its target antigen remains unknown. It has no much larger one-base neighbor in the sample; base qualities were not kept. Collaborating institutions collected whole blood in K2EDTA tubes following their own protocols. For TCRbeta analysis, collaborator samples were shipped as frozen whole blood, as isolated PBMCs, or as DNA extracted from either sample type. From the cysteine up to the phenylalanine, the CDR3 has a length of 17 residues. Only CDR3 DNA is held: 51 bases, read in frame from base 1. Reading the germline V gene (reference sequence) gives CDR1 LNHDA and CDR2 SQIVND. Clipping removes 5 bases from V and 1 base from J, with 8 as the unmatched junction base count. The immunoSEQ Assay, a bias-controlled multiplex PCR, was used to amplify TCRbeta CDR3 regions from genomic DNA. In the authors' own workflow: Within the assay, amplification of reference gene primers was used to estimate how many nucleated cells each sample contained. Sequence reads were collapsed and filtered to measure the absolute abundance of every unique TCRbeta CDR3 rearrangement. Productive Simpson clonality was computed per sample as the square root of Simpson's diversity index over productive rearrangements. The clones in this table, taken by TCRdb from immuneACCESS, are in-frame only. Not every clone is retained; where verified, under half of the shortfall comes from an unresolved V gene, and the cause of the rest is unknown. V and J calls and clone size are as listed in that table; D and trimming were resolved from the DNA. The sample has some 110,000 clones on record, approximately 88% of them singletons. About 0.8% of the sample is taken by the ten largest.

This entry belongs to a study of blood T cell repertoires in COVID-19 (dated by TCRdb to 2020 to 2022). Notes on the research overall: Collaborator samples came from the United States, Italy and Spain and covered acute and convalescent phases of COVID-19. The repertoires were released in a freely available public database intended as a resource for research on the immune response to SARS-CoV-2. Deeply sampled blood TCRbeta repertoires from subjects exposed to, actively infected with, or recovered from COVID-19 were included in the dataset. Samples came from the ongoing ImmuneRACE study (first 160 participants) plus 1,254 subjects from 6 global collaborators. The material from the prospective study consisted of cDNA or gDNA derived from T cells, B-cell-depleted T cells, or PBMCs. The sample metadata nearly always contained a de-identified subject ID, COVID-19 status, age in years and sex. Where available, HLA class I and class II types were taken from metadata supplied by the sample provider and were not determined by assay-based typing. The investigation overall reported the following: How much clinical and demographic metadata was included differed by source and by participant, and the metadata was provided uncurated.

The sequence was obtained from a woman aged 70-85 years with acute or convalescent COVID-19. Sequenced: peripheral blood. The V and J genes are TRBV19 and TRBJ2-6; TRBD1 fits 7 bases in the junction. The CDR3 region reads CASSSTGDGSGANVLTF. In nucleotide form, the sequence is TGTGCCAGTAGTTCTACAGGGGATGGTTCTGGGGCCAACGTCCTGACTTTC.